These 7 T cell receptor beta chains came from one sample sequenced in a study of response to subunit inactivated influenza vaccine. Each CDR3 protein gets one entry after TCRdb re-called the RT-PCR reads with MiXCR. The sample yields 700,000 to 900,000 distinct CDR3 sequences, approximately 22% seen once. The sequencing here drew on PBMCs from blood, taken roughly 5 days after vaccination. Receptors were obtained from a man aged 45-60 years who received an inactivated influenza vaccine.

This clonotype was seen a handful of times. The genes are TRBV20-1 and TRBJ1-3, with TRBD1 matching over 9 bases. From germline, CDR1 is DFQATT and CDR2 SNEGSKA (reference sequence). The V segment lost 6 bases and the J segment 0 bases; nucleotides outside the gene matches: 3. The CDR3 loop spans 14 amino acids. As DNA, the CDR3 is TGCAGTGCGGACAGGGGAGGCTCTGGAAACACCATATATTTT. This translates into CSADRGGSGNTIYF.

To note about this clonotype: A much larger clonotype is one base distant, so this may be a read error. J is TRBJ2-1 and V is TRBV10-3; the match to TRBD2 covers 12 bases. The ends lost 4 bases at V and 6 bases at J; junction bases unmatched: 4. The germline V gene has CDR1 ENHRY and CDR2 SYGVKD. The CDR3 extends over 15 amino acids. The CDR3 nucleotides read TGTGCCATCAGTGCGGTACTAGCGGGAGGCAATGAGCAGTTCTTC. Protein: CAISAVLAGGNEQFF.

The chain combines TRBV4-3 with TRBJ2-7; D may be TRBD1 (6 bases). Per germline, CDR1 LGHNA and CDR2 YSLEER. This CDR3 has 16 amino acids. V was pared by 0 bases and J by 6 bases, with 18 bases between. CDR3 DNA sequence: TGCGCCAGCAGCCAAGATTTGGACAGCCCCACCGGCGAGCAGTACTTC. Translation: CASSQDLDSPTGEQYF.

In this sample, this clonotype turned up a few times. The V call is TRBV10-3, the J call TRBJ2-3, with 14 bases identical to TRBD2. The ends lost 6 bases at V and 3 bases at J; junction bases unmatched: 2. The CDR3 spans 15 residues. The germline V gene has CDR1 ENHRY and CDR2 SYGVKD. The CDR3 DNA sequence: TGTGCCATCAGAGGACTAGCGGGGGGTACAGATACGCAGTATTTT. As protein: CAIRGLAGGTDTQYF.

The table lists this clonotype with a few counts. The chain has TRBV28 and TRBJ2-5, with TRBD2 identical over 8 bases. From germline, CDR1 is MDHEN and CDR2 SYDVKM. This CDR3 has 14 residues. V gave up 6 bases and J gave up 5 bases; unmatched junction bases: 8. The CDR3 sequence: CASRRGLVGETQYF. The CDR3 bases are TGTGCCAGCAGAAGGGGACTAGTGGGTGAGACCCAGTACTTC.

This clonotype was seen a handful of times. This chain uses TRBV5-5 with TRBJ2-1; D might be TRBD1 (5 bases). The V and J ends lost 1 base and 7 bases respectively, with 18 bases between them. Germline CDR1 is SGHKS and CDR2 is YYEKEE (reference sequence). The CDR3 is 16 residues long. In DNA, the CDR3 is TGTGCCAGCAGCTTGAACCCAGGGTTAAGCATAAATGAGCAGTTCTTC. It specifies CASSLNPGLSINEQFF.

V gene TRBV24-1 combines with J gene TRBJ2-5, with TRBD2 identical over 11 bases. Unmatched junction bases numbered 10, after V lost 10 bases and J lost 1 base. This CDR3 contains 16 residues. Germline V CDR1 and CDR2: KGHDR, SFDVKD. This CDR3 reads CATADSGTSGQETQYF. The CDR3 coding sequence is TGTGCCACGGCAGATTCTGGGACTAGCGGCCAAGAGACCCAGTACTTC.